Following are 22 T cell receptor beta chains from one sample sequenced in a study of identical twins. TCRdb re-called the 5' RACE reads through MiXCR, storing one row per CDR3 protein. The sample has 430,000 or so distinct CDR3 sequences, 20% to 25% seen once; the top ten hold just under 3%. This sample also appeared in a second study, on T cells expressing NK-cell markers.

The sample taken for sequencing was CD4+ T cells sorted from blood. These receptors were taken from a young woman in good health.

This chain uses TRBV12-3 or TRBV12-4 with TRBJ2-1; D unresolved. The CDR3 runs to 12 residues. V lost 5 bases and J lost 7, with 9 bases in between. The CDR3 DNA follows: TGTGCCAGCAGTCAGGACGCTAATGAGCAGTTCTTC. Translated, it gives CASSQDANEQFF.

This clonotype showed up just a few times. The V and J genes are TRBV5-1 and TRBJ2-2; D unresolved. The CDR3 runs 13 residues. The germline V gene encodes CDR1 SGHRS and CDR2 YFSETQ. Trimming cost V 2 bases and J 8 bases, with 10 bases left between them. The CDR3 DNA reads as TGCGCCAGCAGCTTCGTCGTCACTGGGGAGCTGTTTTTT. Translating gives CASSFVVTGELFF.

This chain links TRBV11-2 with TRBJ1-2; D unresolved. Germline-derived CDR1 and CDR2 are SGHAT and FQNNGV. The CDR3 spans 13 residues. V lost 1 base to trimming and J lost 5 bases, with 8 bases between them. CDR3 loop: CASSLVEDYGYTF. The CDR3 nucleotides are TGTGCCAGCAGCTTAGTTGAGGATTATGGCTACACCTTC.

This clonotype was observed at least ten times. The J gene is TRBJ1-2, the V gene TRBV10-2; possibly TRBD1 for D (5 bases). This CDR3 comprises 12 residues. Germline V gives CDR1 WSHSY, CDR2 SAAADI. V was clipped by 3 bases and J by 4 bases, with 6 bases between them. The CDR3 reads CASSEDSYGYTF. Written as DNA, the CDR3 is TGCGCCAGCAGTGAAGACAGCTATGGCTACACCTTC.

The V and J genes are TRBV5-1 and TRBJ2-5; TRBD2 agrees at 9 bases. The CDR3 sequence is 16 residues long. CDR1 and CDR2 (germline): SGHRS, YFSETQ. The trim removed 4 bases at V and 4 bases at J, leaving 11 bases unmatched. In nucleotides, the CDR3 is TGCGCCAGCAGCACGACGGCGGGAGGGGGAGGAGAGACCCAGTACTTC. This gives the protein CASSTTAGGGGETQYF.

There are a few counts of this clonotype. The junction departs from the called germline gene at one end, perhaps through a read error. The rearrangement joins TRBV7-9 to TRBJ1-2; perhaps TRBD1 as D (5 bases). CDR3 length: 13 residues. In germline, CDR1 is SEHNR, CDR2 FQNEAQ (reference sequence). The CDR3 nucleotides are TGCGCCAGCAGCTTGGGACTTGGCTATGGCTACACCTTC. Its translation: CASSLGLGYGYTF.

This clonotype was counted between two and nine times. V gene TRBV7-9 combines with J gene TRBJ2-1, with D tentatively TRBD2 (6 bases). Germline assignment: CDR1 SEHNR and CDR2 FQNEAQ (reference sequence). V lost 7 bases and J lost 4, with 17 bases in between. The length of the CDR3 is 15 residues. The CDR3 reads CASTQWSSEYNEQFF. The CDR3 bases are TGTGCCAGCACCCAGTGGTCTAGCGAATACAATGAGCAGTTCTTC.

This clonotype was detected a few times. CDR3: CSANITGGTGELFF. The CDR3 DNA sequence: TGCAGTGCGAATATCACAGGGGGCACCGGGGAGCTGTTTTTT. The chain carries TRBV20-1 and TRBJ2-2; 8 positions agree with TRBD1. The CDR3 runs to 14 residues. With V trimmed by 6 bases and J by 4 bases, 7 bases remained unmatched. The germline CDR1 and CDR2 sequences are DFQATT and SNEGSKA (reference sequence).

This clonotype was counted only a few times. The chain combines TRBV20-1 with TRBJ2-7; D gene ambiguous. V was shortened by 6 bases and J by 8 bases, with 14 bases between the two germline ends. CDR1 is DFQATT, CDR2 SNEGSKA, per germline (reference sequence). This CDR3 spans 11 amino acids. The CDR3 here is CSAPEARKQYF. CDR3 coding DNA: TGCAGTGCACCTGAGGCACGGAAGCAGTACTTC.

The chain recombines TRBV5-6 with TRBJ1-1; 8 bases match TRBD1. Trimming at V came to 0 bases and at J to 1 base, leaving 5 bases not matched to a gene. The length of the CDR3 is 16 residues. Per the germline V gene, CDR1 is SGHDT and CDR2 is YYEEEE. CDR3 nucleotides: TGTGCCAGCAGCTTGGTCCAGGGGGCCGGGAACACTGAAGCTTTCTTT. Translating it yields CASSLVQGAGNTEAFF.

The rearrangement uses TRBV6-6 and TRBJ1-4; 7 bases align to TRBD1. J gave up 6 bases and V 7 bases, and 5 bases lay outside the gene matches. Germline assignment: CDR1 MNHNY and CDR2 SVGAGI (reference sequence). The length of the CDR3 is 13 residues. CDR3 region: CASIRQGDEKLFF. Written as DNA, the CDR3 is TGTGCCAGCATACGACAGGGAGATGAAAAACTGTTTTTT.

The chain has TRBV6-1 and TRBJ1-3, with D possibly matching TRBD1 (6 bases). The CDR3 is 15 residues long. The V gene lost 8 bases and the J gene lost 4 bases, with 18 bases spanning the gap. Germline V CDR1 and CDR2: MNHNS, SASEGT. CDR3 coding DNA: TGTGCCAGCGCCCCCGACTGGGGGGCAGGAAACACCATATATTTT. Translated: CASAPDWGAGNTIYF.

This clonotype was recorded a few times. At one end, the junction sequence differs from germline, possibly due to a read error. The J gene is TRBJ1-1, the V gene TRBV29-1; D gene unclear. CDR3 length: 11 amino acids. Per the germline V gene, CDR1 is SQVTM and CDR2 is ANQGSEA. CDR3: CSVKEVSEAFF. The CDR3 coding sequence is TGCAGCGTTAAAGAGGTCTCTGAAGCTTTCTTT.

The CDR3 sequence: CATSSGLYEKQFF. The CDR3 DNA sequence: TGTGCCACCAGCTCGGGGCTTTATGAAAAGCAGTTCTTC. The V call is TRBV15, the J call TRBJ2-1, with D tentatively TRBD1 or TRBD2 (5 bases each). Looked up from germline, CDR1 is LNHNV and CDR2 is YYDKDF (reference sequence). CDR3 size: 13 residues. V lost 5 bases and J 11 bases, leaving 16 bases between the germline ends.

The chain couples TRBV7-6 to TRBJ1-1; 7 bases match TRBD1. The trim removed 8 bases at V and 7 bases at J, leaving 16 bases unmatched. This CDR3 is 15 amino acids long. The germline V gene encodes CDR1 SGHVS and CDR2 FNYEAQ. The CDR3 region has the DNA TGTGCCAGCCGCCAACAAGGGGGCGTGGGTGGTGAAGCTTTCTTT. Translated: CASRQQGGVGGEAFF.

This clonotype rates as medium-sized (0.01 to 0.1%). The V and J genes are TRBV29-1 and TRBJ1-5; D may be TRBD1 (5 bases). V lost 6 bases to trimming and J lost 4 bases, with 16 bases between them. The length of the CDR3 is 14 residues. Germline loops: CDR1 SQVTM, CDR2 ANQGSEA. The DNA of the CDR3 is TGCAGCGTGGTCCCCTCAGGGTCGAATCAGCCCCAGCATTTT. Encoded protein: CSVVPSGSNQPQHF.

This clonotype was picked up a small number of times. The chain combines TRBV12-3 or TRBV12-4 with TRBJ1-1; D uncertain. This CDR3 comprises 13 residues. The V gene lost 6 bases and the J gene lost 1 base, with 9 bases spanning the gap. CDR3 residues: CASSYTQNTEAFF. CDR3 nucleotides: TGTGCCAGCAGCTATACACAGAACACTGAAGCTTTCTTT.

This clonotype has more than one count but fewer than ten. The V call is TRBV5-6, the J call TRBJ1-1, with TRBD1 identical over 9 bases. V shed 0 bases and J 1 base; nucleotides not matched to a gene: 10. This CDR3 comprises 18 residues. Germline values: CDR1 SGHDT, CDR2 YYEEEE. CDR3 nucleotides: TGTGCCAGCAGCTTGGTGGGACAGGGTCCCCGCGGGAACACTGAAGCTTTCTTT. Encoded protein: CASSLVGQGPRGNTEAFF. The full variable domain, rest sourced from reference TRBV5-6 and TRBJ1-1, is DAGVTQSPTHLIKTRGQQVTLRCSPKSGHDTVSWYQQALGQGPQFIFQYYEEEERQRGNFPDRFSGHQFPNYSSELNVNALLLGDSALYLCASSLVGQGPRGNTEAFFGQGTRLTVV.

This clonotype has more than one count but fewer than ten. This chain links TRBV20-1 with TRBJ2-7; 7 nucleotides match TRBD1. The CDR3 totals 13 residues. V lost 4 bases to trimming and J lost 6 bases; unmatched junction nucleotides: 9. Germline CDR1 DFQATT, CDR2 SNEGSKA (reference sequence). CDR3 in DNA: TGCAGTGCTATCGACAGGGTGGTAGCCGAGCAGTACTTC. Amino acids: CSAIDRVVAEQYF.

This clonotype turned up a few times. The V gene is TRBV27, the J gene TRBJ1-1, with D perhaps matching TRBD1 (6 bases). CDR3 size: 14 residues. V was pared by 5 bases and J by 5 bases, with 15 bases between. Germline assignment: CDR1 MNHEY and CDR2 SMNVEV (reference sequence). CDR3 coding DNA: TGTGCCAGCAGTCCGATACAGGGTAAAACTGAAGCTTTCTTT. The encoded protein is CASSPIQGKTEAFF.

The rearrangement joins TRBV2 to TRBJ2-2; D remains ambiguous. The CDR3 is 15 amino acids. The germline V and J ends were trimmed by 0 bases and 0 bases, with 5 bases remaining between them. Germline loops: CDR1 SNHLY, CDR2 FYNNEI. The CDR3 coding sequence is TGTGCCAGCAGTGAAGCGGGTCCGAACACCGGGGAGCTGTTTTTT. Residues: CASSEAGPNTGELFF.

The CDR3 loop is CASSQVLASNHEQFF. The CDR3 DNA reads as TGTGCCAGCAGCCAAGTACTAGCGAGTAACCATGAGCAGTTCTTC. V gene TRBV3-1 combines with J gene TRBJ2-1; 7 bases match TRBD2. Germline loops: CDR1 LGHDT, CDR2 YNNKEL (reference sequence). CDR3 size: 15 residues. J was trimmed by 8 bases and V by 1 base; bases with no gene match: 8.